The rows below give T cell receptor beta chains drawn from one sample of a study of cytomegalovirus exposure and HLA in healthy donors. Method: immunoSEQ multiplex PCR; TCRdb's copy keeps in-frame clones and lacks some. Of 150,000 to 200,000 clones in the sample, about 80% were seen once. The sequencing input was PBMCs. These receptors came from a woman aged 25-40 years in good health and CMV-seropositive. Each CDR3 is given with its conserved first and last residue. The order of the fields is J gene, V gene, CDR3 protein.

>TRBJ2-7|TRBV4-3
CASSQDMAESSYEQYF
>TRBJ1-5|TRBV12-5
CASQNQGSGQPQHF
>TRBJ1-1|TRBV6-6
CASSSQGVVNTEAFF
>TRBJ1-2|TRBV4-3
CASSPGLPYGYTF
>TRBJ1-1|TRBV19
CASSILGGAEAFF
>TRBJ2-7|TRBV5-1
CASSLALAGGRAYEQYF
>TRBJ1-5|TRBV11-3
CASSRGNQPQHF
>TRBJ1-5|TRBV6-6
CASSPGQGLQPQHF
>TRBJ2-3|TRBV7-2
CASSLEWEFGGGSTDTQYF
>TRBJ1-1|TRBV18
CASCRMMTLSTGYTEAFF
>TRBJ2-1|TRBV5-1
CASSPGLAGGDEQFF
>TRBJ2-1|TRBV27
CASSLWDSSGEQFF
>TRBJ2-2|TRBV29-1
CSVLTRQTTNTGELFF
>TRBJ1-1|TRBV7-8
CASSLRAQGSTEAFF
>TRBJ2-7|TRBV10-3
CAISESGTGVYEQYF
>TRBJ1-1|TRBV7-2
CASSLRGVNTEAFF
>TRBJ2-5|TRBV20-1
CSASQQETQYF
>TRBJ2-5|TRBV7-6
CASSLSGGDTETQYF
>TRBJ2-3|TRBV4-1
CASSQALAGGTTDTQYF
>TRBJ2-2|TRBV11-2
CASSLDRVGDTGELFF
>TRBJ1-2|TRBV30
CAWSAGVGGYTF
>TRBJ2-7|TRBV27
CASRASGRTYEQYF
>TRBJ1-1|TRBV2
CASRGTENTEAFF
>TRBJ1-3|TRBV11-3
CASSLRQNSGNTIYF
>TRBJ2-7|TRBV5-4
CASSFKAGSPYEQYF
>TRBJ2-1|TRBV6-4
CASSDGGGDEQFF
>TRBJ2-3|TRBV9
CASSAQGAGDTQYF
>TRBJ2-1|TRBV4-2
CASSQGIQREGLVPYNEQFF
>TRBJ2-7|TRBV6-6
CASSYSGLGTYEQYF
>TRBJ2-1|TRBV29-1
CSVENVGSAEQFF
>TRBJ2-1|TRBV4-1
CASSQNREEQFF
>TRBJ2-1|TRBV15
CATSRLPGTSVDEQFF
>TRBJ2-3|TRBV7-2
CASSFFSRGGATDTQYF
>TRBJ2-1|TRBV19
CASSTAYNEQFF
>TRBJ2-7|TRBV2
CAGSESAGGRYEQYF
>TRBJ2-5|TRBV2
CASRDRRSQETQYF
>TRBJ1-2|TRBV27
CASSHRRTNYGYTF
>TRBJ1-6|TRBV28
CASSPRTGSSYNSPLHF
>TRBJ1-2|TRBV4-2
CASSQVTGGRDGYTF
>TRBJ2-2|TRBV6-5
CASSYQGRTGELFF
>TRBJ2-3|TRBV5-1
CASSLWDTEAQYF
>TRBJ2-1|TRBV7-9
CASSSIATTHNEQFF
>TRBJ2-7|TRBV6-5
CASSLDRGSSYEQYF
>TRBJ1-4|TRBV21-1
CASSKENFLTPGTRADYEKLFF
>TRBJ1-1|TRBV7-2
CASSPTGNTEAFF
>TRBJ2-7|TRBV9
CASRDAEGGEQYF
>TRBJ2-7|TRBV11-2
CASSPPGQMRNEQYF
>TRBJ2-2|TRBV9
CASSVDGGTGTGYIAGELFF
>TRBJ2-7|TRBV5-6
CASSLQGTYEQYF